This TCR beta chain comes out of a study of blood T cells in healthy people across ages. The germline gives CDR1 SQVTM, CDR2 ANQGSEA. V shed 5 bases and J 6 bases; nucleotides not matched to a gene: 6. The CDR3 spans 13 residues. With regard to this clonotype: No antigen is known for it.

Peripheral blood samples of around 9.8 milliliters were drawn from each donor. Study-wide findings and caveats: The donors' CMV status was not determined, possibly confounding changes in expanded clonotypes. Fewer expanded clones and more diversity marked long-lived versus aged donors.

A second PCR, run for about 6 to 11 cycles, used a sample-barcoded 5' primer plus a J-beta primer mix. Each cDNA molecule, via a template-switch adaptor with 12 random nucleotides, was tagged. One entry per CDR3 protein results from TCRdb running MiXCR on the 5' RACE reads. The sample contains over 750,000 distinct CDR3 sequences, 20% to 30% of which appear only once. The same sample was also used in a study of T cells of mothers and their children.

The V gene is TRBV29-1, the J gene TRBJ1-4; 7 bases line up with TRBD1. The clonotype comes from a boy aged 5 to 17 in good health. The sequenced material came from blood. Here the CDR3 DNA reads TGCAGCGTTCAGACAGGGCGGGATGAAAAACTGTTTTTT. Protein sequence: CSVQTGRDEKLFF.